The next 20 T cell receptor beta chains were all read from a single sample in a study of cytomegalovirus exposure and HLA in healthy donors. Clones were read by immunoSEQ multiplex PCR, and TCRdb kept only the in-frame ones, dropping some. The table includes some 270,000 clones, 65% to 90% detected once. The sample comprised PBMCs. The source is a woman in her late teens or twenties in good health and CMV-seronegative.

The J gene is TRBJ2-7, the V gene TRBV30; no definite D call. This CDR3 contains 14 residues. V lost 1 base to trimming and J lost 0 bases, with 10 bases between them. Per germline, CDR1 GTSNPN and CDR2 SVGIG (reference sequence). This CDR3 reads CAWSDYSSSYEQYF. CDR3 nucleotides: TGTGCCTGGAGTGATTATTCCAGCTCCTACGAGCAGTACTTC. Filled out from reference TRBV30 and TRBJ2-7, the complete variable domain reads SQTIHQWPATLVQPVGSPLSLECTVEGTSNPNLYWYRQAAGRGLQLLFYSVGIGQISSEVPQNLSASRPQDRQFILSSKKLLLSDSGFYLCAWSDYSSSYEQYFGPGTRLTVT.

The chain employs TRBV28 and TRBJ2-7; 8 nucleotides line up with TRBD2. V shed 8 bases and J 11 bases; nucleotides not matched to a gene: 11. The CDR3 extends over 12 amino acids. Germline-derived CDR1 and CDR2 are MDHEN and SYDVKM. CDR3 amino acids: CASEPLAGWKYF. CDR3 DNA sequence: TGTGCCAGCGAGCCCCTAGCGGGTTGGAAGTACTTC.

Written as DNA, the CDR3 is TGCGCCAGCACCGGGACAGGGAACGACGAGCAGTACTTC. Translation: CASTGTGNDEQYF. The V gene is TRBV5-1, the J gene TRBJ2-7; 9 bases are shared with TRBD1. Germline values: CDR1 SGHRS, CDR2 YFSETQ. The length of the CDR3 is 13 residues. J gave up 5 bases and V 6 bases, and 6 bases lay outside the gene matches.

The V and J genes are TRBV11-2 and TRBJ1-6; D is unresolved. V lost 5 bases to trimming and J lost 14 bases, with 13 bases between them. This CDR3 is 12 amino acids long. Germline values: CDR1 SGHAT, CDR2 FQNNGV. The CDR3 protein is CASSHYGPALHF. In nucleotides, the CDR3 is TGTGCCAGCAGCCATTACGGTCCTGCCCTCCACTTT.

The V and J genes are TRBV6-9 and TRBJ2-4, with TRBD2 matching over 12 bases. Trimming took 0 bases from V and 2 from J; bases not matched to a gene: 8. The CDR3 is 19 amino acids. Germline V gives CDR1 MNHGY, CDR2 SVAAGI. The DNA of the CDR3 is TGTGCCAGCAGTTATTCCAGGGCTAGCGGGAGGGAGACCAAAAACATTCAGTACTTC. It codes for CASSYSRASGRETKNIQYF.

The genes are TRBV7-2 and TRBJ1-4, with TRBD1 as a possible D gene (6 bases). Per the germline V gene, CDR1 is SGHTA and CDR2 is FQGNSA. V was trimmed by 5 bases and J by 4 bases, leaving 11 bases between them. The CDR3 is 14 residues long. The CDR3: CASSHGQLNEKLFF. CDR3 DNA sequence: TGTGCCAGCAGCCACGGACAGCTTAATGAAAAACTGTTTTTT.

The V and J genes are TRBV28 and TRBJ1-1, with D tentatively TRBD1 (5 bases). The CDR3 is made up of 13 amino acids. Germline CDR1 and CDR2: MDHEN and SYDVKM. The V end lost 5 bases, the J end lost 6 bases, and 13 bases lay between the germline ends. CDR3 residues: CASSLSGGAEAFF. In DNA form, the CDR3 reads TGTGCCAGCAGTCTATCGGGAGGGGCTGAAGCTTTCTTT.

In its sample, this clone was seen once. V gene TRBV20-1 combines with J gene TRBJ2-1; tentatively, D is TRBD2 (6 bases). This CDR3 comprises 11 residues. V gave up 3 bases and J gave up 8 bases, with 8 bases separating them. Germline CDR1 reads DFQATT; CDR2 reads SNEGSKA (reference sequence). The CDR3 here is CSARGGYEQFF. In nucleotides, the CDR3 is TGCAGTGCTAGGGGGGGTTATGAGCAGTTCTTC.

The chain carries TRBV30 and TRBJ2-7; TRBD1 agrees at 8 bases. J gave up 7 bases and V 0 bases, and 14 bases lay outside the gene matches. The CDR3 sequence is 16 residues long. Germline CDR1 GTSNPN, CDR2 SVGIG (reference sequence). The CDR3 DNA reads as TGTGCCTGGAGTGTGGGGGCCGGGACAGGTTCGGGTGAGCAGTACTTC. It specifies CAWSVGAGTGSGEQYF.

The genes are TRBV4-3 and TRBJ2-7; 9 bases match TRBD1. The CDR3 is 16 residues long. With V trimmed by 4 bases and J by 2 bases, 9 bases remained unmatched. The germline CDR1 and CDR2 sequences are LGHNA and YSLEER. CDR3 in DNA: TGCGCCAGCAGCCTACATGGACAGGGGACTCCCTACGAGCAGTACTTC. Protein: CASSLHGQGTPYEQYF.

This clone appeared a few times. CDR3 protein: CVTRAGGAYEQYF. The CDR3 region has the DNA TGTGTCACAAGGGCGGGGGGCGCCTACGAGCAGTACTTC. The gene calls are TRBV28 and TRBJ2-7; TRBD2 matches at 8 bases. The germline CDR1 and CDR2 sequences are MDHEN and SYDVKM. CDR3 size: 13 residues.

The table lists this clone with a few counts. The sample holds other DNA sequences that translate to the same CDR3. The V gene is TRBV10-3, the J gene TRBJ1-2; no clear D. CDR1 and CDR2 (germline): ENHRY, SYGVKD. The CDR3 spans 11 residues. V lost 3 bases and J 8 bases, leaving 7 bases between the germline ends. The DNA for the CDR3 is TGTGCCATCAGTGACGGAGGGGGCTACACCTTC. Residues: CAISDGGGYTF.

This chain connects TRBV19 to TRBJ1-4; D is undetermined. Germline assignment: CDR1 LNHDA and CDR2 SQIVND (reference sequence). The CDR3 consists of 16 residues. Trimming left V 6 bases short and J 5 bases short, with 19 bases between. CDR3 sequence: CASRNLRQAGNEKLFF. The CDR3 DNA reads TGTGCCAGTAGGAACCTCCGTCAGGCGGGGAATGAAAAACTGTTTTTT.

This chain links TRBV27 with TRBJ2-1; TRBD1 matches 9 bases. J gave up 6 bases and V 6 bases, and 0 bases lay outside the gene matches. Germline V gives CDR1 MNHEY, CDR2 SMNVEV (reference sequence). The CDR3 runs to 12 residues. The CDR3 DNA sequence: TGTGCCAGCAGGACAGGGGGCAATGAGCAGTTCTTC. This codes for CASRTGGNEQFF.

CDR3 protein: CASSLRSGTSWRPVYTF. The DNA of the CDR3 is TGTGCCAGCAGCTTAAGGTCCGGCACAAGCTGGAGGCCCGTCTACACCTTC. The rearrangement links TRBV7-2 to TRBJ1-2; no clear D. Germline assignment: CDR1 SGHTA and CDR2 FQGNSA. The CDR3 is 17 residues long. Deletions cut 2 bases from V and 10 bases from J, with 26 bases between. Full variable domain (missing parts from reference TRBV7-2 and TRBJ1-2): GAGVSQSPSNKVTEKGKDVELRCDPISGHTALYWYRQSLGQGLEFLIYFQGNSAPDKSGLPSDRFSAERTGGSVSTLTIQRTQQEDSAVYLCASSLRSGTSWRPVYTFGSGTRLTVV.

V and J are TRBV5-1 and TRBJ2-1, with 10 bases matching TRBD2. Germline loops: CDR1 SGHRS, CDR2 YFSETQ. The CDR3 is 14 amino acids. V shed 4 bases and J 4 bases; nucleotides not matched to a gene: 2. The CDR3 DNA reads TGCGCCAGCAGCAGCGGGAGGGCTTACAATGAGCAGTTCTTC. Protein: CASSSGRAYNEQFF.

The V gene is TRBV7-2, the J gene TRBJ2-5; possibly TRBD1 for D (5 bases). The V gene's germline CDR1 is SGHTA and CDR2 FQGNSA. This CDR3 spans 13 amino acids. The germline V and J ends were trimmed by 5 bases and 5 bases, with 12 bases remaining between them. The CDR3 DNA follows: TGTGCCAGCAGCCGTGGTGGGGCCGAGACCCAGTACTTC. Translated: CASSRGGAETQYF.

V gene TRBV14 combines with J gene TRBJ2-3; D is perhaps TRBD1 (6 bases). CDR3 length: 15 amino acids. V was trimmed by 3 bases and J by 2 bases, leaving 12 bases between them. CDR1 is SGHDN and CDR2 is FVKESK in the germline V gene. The CDR3 DNA follows: TGTGCCAGCAGCCACTCGACAGGCCCCACAGATACGCAGTATTTT. Protein product: CASSHSTGPTDTQYF.

This clone showed up just once. This chain uses TRBV7-2 with TRBJ2-5; 14 bases map to TRBD2. The V gene's germline CDR1 is SGHTA and CDR2 FQGNSA. The CDR3 spans 19 residues. The J segment lost 5 bases and the V segment lost 5 bases, leaving 16 bases of the junction unmatched. The DNA of the CDR3 is TGTGCCAGCAGCGCACCGGGACTAGCGGGGGCCGGCCGTCGGGAGACCCAGTACTTC. This codes for CASSAPGLAGAGRRETQYF. Filled out from reference TRBV7-2 and TRBJ2-5, the complete variable domain reads GAGVSQSPSNKVTEKGKDVELRCDPISGHTALYWYRQSLGQGLEFLIYFQGNSAPDKSGLPSDRFSAERTGGSVSTLTIQRTQQEDSAVYLCASSAPGLAGAGRRETQYFGPGTRLLVL.

V usage is TRBV19 and J usage is TRBJ2-7, with 10 nucleotides matching TRBD1. Germline-derived CDR1 and CDR2 are LNHDA and SQIVND (reference sequence). This CDR3 comprises 14 residues. The trim removed 3 bases at V and 7 bases at J, leaving 6 bases unmatched. CDR3 region: CASSMRQGAGEQYF. CDR3 bases: TGTGCCAGTAGTATGCGACAGGGGGCCGGGGAGCAGTACTTC.